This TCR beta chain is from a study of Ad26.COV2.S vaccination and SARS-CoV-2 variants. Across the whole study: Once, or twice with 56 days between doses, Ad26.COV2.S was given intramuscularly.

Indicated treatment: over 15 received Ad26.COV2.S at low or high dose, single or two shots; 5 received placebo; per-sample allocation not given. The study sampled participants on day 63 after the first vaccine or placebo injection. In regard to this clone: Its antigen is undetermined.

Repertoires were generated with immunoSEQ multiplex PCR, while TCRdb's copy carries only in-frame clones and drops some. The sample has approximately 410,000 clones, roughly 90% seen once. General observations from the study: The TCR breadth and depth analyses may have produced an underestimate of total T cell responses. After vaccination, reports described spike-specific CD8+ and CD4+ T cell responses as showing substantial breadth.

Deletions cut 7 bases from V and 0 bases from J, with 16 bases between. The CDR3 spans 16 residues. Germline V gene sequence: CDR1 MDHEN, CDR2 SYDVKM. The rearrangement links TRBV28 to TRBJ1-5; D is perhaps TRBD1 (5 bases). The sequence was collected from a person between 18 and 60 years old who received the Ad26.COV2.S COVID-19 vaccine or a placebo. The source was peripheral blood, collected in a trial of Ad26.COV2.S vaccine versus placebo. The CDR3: CASTPVDKYSNQPQHF. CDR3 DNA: TGTGCCAGCACTCCCGTGGACAAATATAGCAATCAGCCCCAGCATTTT. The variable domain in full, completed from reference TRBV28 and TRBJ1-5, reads DVKVTQSSRYLVKRTGEKVFLECVQDMDHENMFWYRQDPGLGLRLIYFSYDVKMKEKGDIPEGYSVSREKKERFSLILESASTNQTSMYLCASTPVDKYSNQPQHFGDGTRLSIL.